The TCR beta chain described here comes from a study of shared T cell receptors in the human thymus (dated by TCRdb to the early 2020s). For context, the study as a whole: The study investigated the way shared, self-reactive T-cell receptor alpha chains are produced in the human thymus.

In regard to this clone: It lacks a known antigen. Qualities for individual bases were not recorded, and no much larger clone is one base off.

Library preparation was by the immunoSEQ multiplex PCR assay. The table was pulled from immuneACCESS by TCRdb, which kept in-frame rearrangements only. Such tables lose some clones; where checked, under half of the loss comes from unresolved V genes, and the rest has no known cause. This sample has 700,000 or so clones in its table, and 80% to 90% of those were observed once. Clones ranked in the top ten supply more than 0.008% of the sample. V lost 0 bases and J lost 2 bases; the stretch between them is 11 bases long. The CDR3 covers 17 residues, taking in both the cysteine and the phenylalanine. Kept here is only the CDR3 DNA, which spans 51 bases and is read in frame from base 1. The sample was also linked to a second study, of human thymus T cells. Per the second study: In Finland, the donors were immunologically healthy infants who were having open corrective cardiac surgery for congenital heart defects. Thymus tissue was collected as surgical resects that were removed during corrective cardiac surgery. Biased V and J gene segment usage appeared to be present in both thymic and peripheral blood repertoires. The related research reported highly overlapping thymic TCR repertoires among unrelated individuals. The study described the TCR alpha and beta repertoires in about eight infant thymus samples and a few matching peripheral blood samples. Donor ages ranging from 7 to 244 days were recorded, and over 5 male and a couple of female infants were included in the cohort. Thymocytes were freed from the tissue by mechanical means and kept at -70 degrees C as pellets of roughly 8.5-31 million cells. Genomic DNA was extracted from frozen cell pellets with a QIAsymphony instrument. The immunoSEQ multiplex PCR assay was used to amplify the TCRB and TCRAD loci from a standardized amount of quality-controlled genomic DNA. The amplicons covered the V(D)J region and were long enough to include the CDR3 and to identify the V and J genes. Amplicon sequencing was performed on an Illumina platform through the commercial immunoSEQ service. Corrections for primer bias and sequencing errors followed previously described methods, while TCRAD and TCRB definitions were based on the IMGT database. immunoSEQ Analyzer 3.0 and VDJTools were used for repertoire analysis, which covered basic statistics, V/J segment usage, diversity estimates, rarefaction and pairwise overlap. Diversity was estimated with Chao1, ChaoE, Efron-Thisted, Shannon and inverse Simpson indices, and also on datasets down-sampled to the smallest sample. Repertoire overlap used strict matching of CDR3 nucleotide sequence, V gene and J gene, with Jaccard-based multidimensional scaling clustering. Thymus samples yielded on average around 850,000 unique TCRB clonotypes, compared with around 84,000 from blood samples.

Recombination joined TRBV23-1 with TRBJ2-6; tentative D gene TRBD1, with 5 bases matching. TRBV23-1 belongs to the ORF category, with a function that is uncertain. Sequencing was done on a sample of thymocytes. The TCR originated in a girl under three years old with a congenital heart defect. Donor details come from another sample of the same person, matched by shared clones. The encoded CDR3 is CASSQSVGRPGANVLTF. The DNA sequence is given as TGCGCCAGCAGTCAATCCGTGGGGCGACCTGGGGCCAACGTCCTGACTTTC.